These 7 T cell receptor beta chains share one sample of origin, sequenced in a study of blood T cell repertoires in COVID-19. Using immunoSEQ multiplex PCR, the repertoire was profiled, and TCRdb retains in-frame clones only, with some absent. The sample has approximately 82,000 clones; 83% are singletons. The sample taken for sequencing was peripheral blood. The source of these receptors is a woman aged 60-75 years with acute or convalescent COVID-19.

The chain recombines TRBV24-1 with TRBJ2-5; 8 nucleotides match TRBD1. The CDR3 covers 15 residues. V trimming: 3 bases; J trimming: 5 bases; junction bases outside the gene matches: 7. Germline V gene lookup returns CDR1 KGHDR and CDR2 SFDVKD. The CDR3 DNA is TGTGCCACCAGTGATGCAGGGGGCGCCGGCGAGACCCAGTACTTC. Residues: CATSDAGGAGETQYF.

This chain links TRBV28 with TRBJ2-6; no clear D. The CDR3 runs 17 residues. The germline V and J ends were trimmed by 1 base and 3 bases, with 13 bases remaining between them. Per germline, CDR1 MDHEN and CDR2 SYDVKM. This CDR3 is CASSLFRGLDGANVLTF. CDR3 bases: TGTGCCAGCAGTTTATTTAGAGGATTGGATGGGGCCAACGTCCTGACTTTC.

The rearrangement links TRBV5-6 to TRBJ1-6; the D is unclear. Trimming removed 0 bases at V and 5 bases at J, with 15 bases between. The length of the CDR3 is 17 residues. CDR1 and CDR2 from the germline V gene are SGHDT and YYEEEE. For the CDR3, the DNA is TGTGCCAGCAGCTTGGAGGGTAGCGCCGTAAATAATTCACCCCTCCACTTT. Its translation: CASSLEGSAVNNSPLHF.

The CDR3 DNA follows: TGTGCCAGTCCCTCGGGAGGAACTGGAAACACCATATATTTT. Translated: CASPSGGTGNTIYF. J is TRBJ1-3 and V is TRBV19; no reliable D call. The CDR3 covers 14 residues. Per the germline V gene, CDR1 is LNHDA and CDR2 is SQIVND (reference sequence). Trimming took 8 bases from V and 2 from J, leaving 13 bases between them.

The CDR3 protein is CASRSGSKGLEQYF. The CDR3 coding sequence is TGTGCCAGCAGAAGCGGGAGTAAGGGGCTCGAGCAGTACTTC. The chain is built from TRBV6-5 and TRBJ2-7, with TRBD2 matching 8 bases. V shed 6 bases, J shed 6 bases, and the junction held 10 bases outside the gene matches. This CDR3 region has 14 residues. Germline V CDR1 and CDR2: MNHEY, SVGAGI.

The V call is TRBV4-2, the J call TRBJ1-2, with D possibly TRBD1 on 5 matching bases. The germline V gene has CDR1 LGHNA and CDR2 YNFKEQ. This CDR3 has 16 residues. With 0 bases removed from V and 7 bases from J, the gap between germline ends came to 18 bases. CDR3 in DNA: TGTGCCAGCAGCCAAGATCCTGGGGGGATCCGACCTGGCTACACCTTC. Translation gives CASSQDPGGIRPGYTF.

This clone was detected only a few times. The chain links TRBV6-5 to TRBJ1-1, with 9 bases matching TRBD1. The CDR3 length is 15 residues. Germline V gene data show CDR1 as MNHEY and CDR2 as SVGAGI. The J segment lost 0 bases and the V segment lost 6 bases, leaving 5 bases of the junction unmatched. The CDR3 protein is CASRTRQGVNTEAFF. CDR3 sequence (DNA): TGTGCCAGCAGAACACGACAGGGGGTGAACACTGAAGCTTTCTTT.